A single sample is the source of the 22 T cell receptor beta chains below, sequenced in a study of shared clonotypes between healthy human individuals. Sequenced by immunoSEQ multiplex PCR; TCRdb stores in-frame clones only, minus some. The table has 600,000 or so clones, about 95% seen once. Terminally differentiated effector memory CD45RA+ cells were excluded by CCR7 positive selection of CD45RO-negative cells. The sequenced sample consisted of naive CD8+ T cells sorted from blood. The receptors originated from a woman in her 30s in good health.

J is TRBJ1-5 and V is TRBV27; TRBD1 matches 12 bases. Losses at the gene ends were 4 bases for V and 6 bases for J; bases not matched to a gene: 4. Looked up from germline, CDR1 is MNHEY and CDR2 is SMNVEV (reference sequence). The CDR3 consists of 15 residues. CDR3 residues: CASSSGTGGFQPQHF. The CDR3 nucleotides read TGTGCCAGCAGTTCCGGGACAGGGGGCTTTCAGCCCCAGCATTTT.

This clone was seen only once. The rearrangement links TRBV29-1 to TRBJ2-1; D ambiguous. The germline V gene encodes CDR1 SQVTM and CDR2 ANQGSEA. The CDR3 is 12 amino acids. Trimming stripped 7 bases from V and 5 bases from J, with 12 bases between. The CDR3 loop reads CSARTGNNEQFF. The CDR3 coding sequence is TGCAGCGCCCGGACGGGCAACAATGAGCAGTTCTTC.

This chain connects TRBV4-1 to TRBJ2-1; 9 bases line up with TRBD2. The length of the CDR3 is 16 residues. The germline V gene encodes CDR1 MGHRA and CDR2 YSYEKL. Trimming at V came to 0 bases and at J to 7 bases, leaving 7 bases not matched to a gene. The CDR3 sequence: CASSQEWTSASNEQFF. The CDR3 nucleotides are TGCGCCAGCAGCCAAGAATGGACTAGCGCTTCAAATGAGCAGTTCTTC.

This rearrangement joins TRBV2 to TRBJ2-5; 8 bases align to TRBD1. The DNA end lines up better with TRBJ2-7; the J call may be wrong. The length of the CDR3 is 14 residues. CDR1 is SNHLY and CDR2 is FYNNEI in the germline V gene. The CDR3 nucleotides read TGTGCCAGCAGTGGGAGGACAGGGACGTACGAGCAGTACTTC. It yields the protein CASSGRTGTYEQYF.

CDR3 DNA: TGCGCCAGCAGCTTGGGACTAGTGGAAAATGAGCAGTTCTTC. This translates into CASSLGLVENEQFF. The chain employs TRBV5-1 and TRBJ2-1; D is perhaps TRBD2 (6 bases). CDR1 and CDR2 from the germline V gene are SGHRS and YFSETQ. The CDR3 has 14 residues. Deletions cut 0 bases from V and 7 bases from J, with 11 bases between.

This rearrangement joins TRBV18 to TRBJ2-3, with 11 bases matching TRBD2. Germline V CDR1 and CDR2: KGHSH, LQKENI. V shed 4 bases and J 2 bases; nucleotides not matched to a gene: 11. This CDR3 is built from 18 residues. The CDR3 protein is CASSRAGGTSGHTDTQYF. The CDR3 DNA is TGTGCCAGCTCACGCGCTGGAGGGACTAGCGGCCACACAGATACGCAGTATTTT.

J is TRBJ1-4 and V is TRBV4-1; 7 nucleotides match TRBD1. CDR3 length: 14 amino acids. Germline lookup yields CDR1 MGHRA and CDR2 YSYEKL. J was trimmed by 5 bases and V by 4 bases; bases with no gene match: 4. The CDR3 loop reads CASSPGQPNEKLFF. DNA of the CDR3: TGCGCCAGCAGCCCGGGACAGCCCAATGAAAAACTGTTTTTT.

This chain connects TRBV12-1 to TRBJ1-1; no DNA check was done on the table's D call, TRBD1. TRBV12-1 has pseudogene status. The CDR3 contains 19 residues. The CDR3 protein is CASSCLFCGRATMNTEAFF. The DNA for the CDR3 is TGTGCCAGCAGCTGTCTATTCTGCGGCAGGGCGACCATGAACACTGAAGCTTTCTTT.

The chain employs TRBV27 and TRBJ2-7; TRBD2 might be the D (6 bases). Germline V gives CDR1 MNHEY, CDR2 SMNVEV (reference sequence). This CDR3 has 15 amino acids. V shed 5 bases and J shed 1 base, with 15 bases lying between them. CDR3 in amino acids: CASSPSGVLSYEQYF. In nucleotides, the CDR3 is TGTGCCAGCAGTCCCTCGGGGGTACTTTCCTACGAGCAGTACTTC.

This clone was recorded only once. The chain links TRBV15 to TRBJ2-6, with D perhaps TRBD1 or TRBD2 (5 bases each). Germline V gene data show CDR1 as LNHNV and CDR2 as YYDKDF (reference sequence). Trimming left V 5 bases short and J 0 bases short, with 14 bases between. The CDR3 covers 17 residues. The CDR3 nucleotides read TGTGCCACCAGCGAACCGGGACGGATCTCTGGGGCCAACGTCCTGACTTTC. This gives the protein CATSEPGRISGANVLTF.

The chain is built from TRBV7-9 and TRBJ2-3; D not resolved. Deletions cut 1 base from V and 2 bases from J, with 7 bases between. The CDR3 loop spans 14 amino acids. The germline gives CDR1 SEHNR, CDR2 FQNEAQ (reference sequence). The CDR3 loop is CASSLEMNTDTQYF. In nucleotides, the CDR3 is TGTGCCAGCAGCTTAGAGATGAACACAGATACGCAGTATTTT.

This sequence joins TRBV27 and TRBJ2-7; D unclear. From germline, CDR1 is MNHEY and CDR2 SMNVEV (reference sequence). V was clipped by 3 bases and J by 2 bases, with 17 bases between them. This CDR3 is 16 amino acids long. The CDR3, as DNA: TGTGCCAGCAGTTTGAACAGCCGCCCTTTACCCTACGAGCAGTACTTC. Protein sequence: CASSLNSRPLPYEQYF.

CDR3 region: CASSLSGRQGDYSNQPQHF. The DNA of the CDR3 is TGTGCCAGCAGTTTAAGTGGTCGGCAGGGCGACTATAGCAATCAGCCCCAGCATTTT. The V gene is TRBV28, the J gene TRBJ1-5, with D possibly being TRBD1 (5 bases). CDR1 MDHEN and CDR2 SYDVKM come from the germline V gene. With 2 bases removed from V and 0 bases from J, the gap between germline ends came to 20 bases. The CDR3 sequence is 19 residues long.

The chain combines TRBV28 with TRBJ2-6; D not resolved. The germline V and J ends were trimmed by 3 bases and 2 bases, with 2 bases remaining between them. The CDR3 is 13 residues long. The germline CDR1 and CDR2 sequences are MDHEN and SYDVKM. The CDR3 loop reads CASSFAGANVLTF. In nucleotides, the CDR3 is TGTGCCAGCAGTTTTGCTGGGGCCAACGTCCTGACTTTC.

The chain carries TRBV7-8 and TRBJ2-7; TRBD2 aligns across 11 bases. The CDR3 runs to 15 residues. After removal of 5 bases from V and 0 bases from J, the junction contained 3 bases not matched to a gene. Germline values: CDR1 SGHVS, CDR2 FQNEAQ. The CDR3 DNA is TGTGCCAGCAGCCCGACTAGCGGGGACTCCTACGAGCAGTACTTC. It is translated as CASSPTSGDSYEQYF.

The V gene is TRBV14, the J gene TRBJ2-7; 8 nucleotides line up with TRBD1. With 0 bases clipped from V and 13 bases from J, the junction kept 8 bases outside the gene matches. The CDR3 runs to 13 residues. Germline lookup yields CDR1 SGHDN and CDR2 FVKESK. Here the CDR3 DNA reads TGTGCCAGCAGCCAAGATCACAGGGGGAGGACTTACTTC. This gives the protein CASSQDHRGRTYF.

The J gene is TRBJ1-1, the V gene TRBV10-1, with 9 nucleotides matching TRBD1. The V gene's germline CDR1 is WNHNN and CDR2 SYGVQD (reference sequence). V was pared by 0 bases and J by 10 bases, with 6 bases of the junction left unmatched. The CDR3 has 14 amino acids. The CDR3 nucleotides read TGCGCCAGCAGTGAGTCTGGGACAGGGCTGGGAGCTTTCTTT. Translating gives CASSESGTGLGAFF.

The V and J genes are TRBV13 and TRBJ2-7; D call uncertain. Germline CDR1 and CDR2: PRHDT and FYEKMQ (reference sequence). V was shortened by 5 bases and J by 1 base, with 12 bases between the two germline ends. This CDR3 spans 14 amino acids. CDR3 amino acids: CASSPDGPSYEQYF. The CDR3 DNA reads TGTGCCAGCAGCCCGGACGGCCCGTCCTACGAGCAGTACTTC.

Regarding this clone: At one of its ends the junction is not consistent with the germline gene, which may arise from a read error. V is TRBV27 and J is TRBJ2-5; TRBD2 might be the D (6 bases). The end of the DNA fits TRBJ2-7 better, so the J call may be wrong. CDR3 size: 16 residues. Germline assignment: CDR1 MNHEY and CDR2 SMNVEV (reference sequence). The CDR3 sequence is CASSLSTGTGSYEQYF. The DNA of the CDR3 is TGTGCCAGCAGTCTATCGACCGGGACTGGAAGCTACGAGCAGTACTTC.

The chain combines TRBV4-1 with TRBJ2-1; TRBD2 matches at 12 bases. After removal of 2 bases from V and 5 bases from J, the junction contained 7 bases not matched to a gene. This CDR3 has 17 amino acids. Germline CDR1 MGHRA, CDR2 YSYEKL. CDR3 sequence: CASSQLAGGLEDNEQFF. For the CDR3, the DNA is TGCGCCAGCAGCCAACTAGCGGGAGGGCTTGAGGACAATGAGCAGTTCTTC.

This sequence joins TRBV6-5 and TRBJ2-7; D gene unclear. Germline-derived CDR1 and CDR2 are MNHEY and SVGAGI. Trimming took off 5 bases at V and 4 bases at J, with 18 bases between the two ends. This CDR3 has 15 residues. CDR3 nucleotides: TGTGCCAGCAGTACGGACCCCCCCGGGCGTTACGAGCAGTACTTC. Encoded protein: CASSTDPPGRYEQYF.

This sequence joins TRBV2 and TRBJ2-3; 7 bases agree with TRBD2. The CDR3 runs 14 residues. Trimming took 2 bases from V and 4 from J; bases not matched to a gene: 3. CDR1 is SNHLY, CDR2 FYNNEI, per germline. CDR3 sequence: CASSELREPDTQYF. In DNA form, the CDR3 reads TGTGCCAGCAGTGAATTGCGGGAGCCAGATACGCAGTATTTT. Together with reference TRBV2 and TRBJ2-3, the CDR3 gives the full variable domain: EPEVTQTPSHQVTQMGQEVILRCVPISNHLYFYWYRQILGQKVEFLVSFYNNEISEKSEIFDDQFSVERPDGSNFTLKIRSTKLEDSAMYFCASSELREPDTQYFGPGTRLTVL.